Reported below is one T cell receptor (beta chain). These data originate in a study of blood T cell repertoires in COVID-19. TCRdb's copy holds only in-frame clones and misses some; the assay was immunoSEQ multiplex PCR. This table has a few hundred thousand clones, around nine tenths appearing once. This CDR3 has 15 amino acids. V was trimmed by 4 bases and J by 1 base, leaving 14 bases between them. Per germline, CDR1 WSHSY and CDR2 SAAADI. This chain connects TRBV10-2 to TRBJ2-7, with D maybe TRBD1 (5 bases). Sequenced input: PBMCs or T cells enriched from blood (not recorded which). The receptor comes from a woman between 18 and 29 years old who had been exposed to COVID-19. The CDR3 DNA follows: TGCGCCAGCAGTGGAGGTGGGGCTCTTTCCTACGAGCAGTACTTC. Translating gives CASSGGGALSYEQYF.